Below are 7 T cell receptor beta chains sequenced from a single sample in a study of T cell responses to AZD1222 COVID-19 vaccine. Sequencing was performed with immunoSEQ multiplex PCR; in TCRdb, only in-frame clones are kept and a portion is missing. The table records some 170,000 clones, 90% of them present only once. Sample: peripheral blood, taken 28 days after the second dose of the MenACWY control vaccine. The origin of the receptors is an adult who received the MenACWY meningococcal vaccine as a control.

The chain uses TRBV6-5 and TRBJ2-3, with D unresolved. Germline CDR1 reads MNHEY; CDR2 reads SVGAGI. Trimming pared 11 bases from V and 2 bases from J, leaving 8 bases between. CDR3 length: 11 residues. DNA of the CDR3: TGTGCCGGATGGCCCACAGATACGCAGTATTTT. Translation gives CAGWPTDTQYF.

Only one count was recorded for this clone. The chain has TRBV4-3 and TRBJ2-6; 7 bases map to TRBD1. The CDR3 totals 19 residues. Germline values: CDR1 LGHNA, CDR2 YSLEER. The J segment lost 0 bases and the V segment lost 4 bases, leaving 12 bases of the junction unmatched. CDR3 sequence (DNA): TGCGCCAGCAGCCCGCTCGGGACAGAGGGTTCCTCTGGGGCCAACGTCCTGACTTTC. The encoded protein is CASSPLGTEGSSGANVLTF.

The genes are TRBV3-1 (or the pseudogene TRBV3-2) and TRBJ2-3; 8 positions agree with TRBD2. This CDR3 spans 13 amino acids. Germline CDR1 and CDR2: LGHDT and YNNKEL (reference sequence). The V gene end was trimmed by 5 bases and the J gene end by 5 bases; junction bases not matched to a gene: 3. Here the CDR3 reads CASSFLAGDTQYF. CDR3 coding DNA: TGTGCCAGCAGCTTTCTAGCGGGAGATACGCAGTATTTT.

This rearrangement joins TRBV7-2 to TRBJ2-1, with 7 bases lining up with TRBD1. The CDR3 runs 14 residues. Unmatched junction bases numbered 6, after V lost 5 bases and J lost 5 bases. Germline V gene sequence: CDR1 SGHTA, CDR2 FQGNSA. CDR3: CASSPGTVNNEQFF. CDR3 nucleotides: TGTGCCAGCAGCCCTGGGACAGTTAACAATGAGCAGTTCTTC.

This chain joins TRBV25-1 and TRBJ1-2, with no clear D. CDR3 length: 15 amino acids. Deletions cut 2 bases from V and 5 bases from J, with 15 bases between. CDR1 and CDR2 (germline): MGHDK, SYGVNS. The CDR3 is CASSESGRQFYGYTF. The CDR3 DNA reads as TGTGCCAGCAGTGAAAGCGGTAGGCAGTTTTATGGCTACACCTTC.

V and J are TRBV15 and TRBJ1-4; TRBD1 might be the D (6 bases). Per germline, CDR1 LNHNV and CDR2 YYDKDF (reference sequence). Trimming took 3 bases from V and 0 from J, leaving 8 bases between them. The CDR3 spans 15 residues. For the CDR3, the DNA is TGTGCCACCAGCAGGACAGGAGCAACTAATGAAAAACTGTTTTTT. It translates to CATSRTGATNEKLFF.

The V call is TRBV24-1, the J call TRBJ2-1; D is unclear. Trimming cost V 4 bases and J 0 bases, with 3 bases left between them. CDR1 KGHDR and CDR2 SFDVKD come from the germline V gene. The CDR3 contains 13 residues. DNA of the CDR3: TGTGCCACCAGTGAACGCTCCTACAATGAGCAGTTCTTC. Translation gives CATSERSYNEQFF.